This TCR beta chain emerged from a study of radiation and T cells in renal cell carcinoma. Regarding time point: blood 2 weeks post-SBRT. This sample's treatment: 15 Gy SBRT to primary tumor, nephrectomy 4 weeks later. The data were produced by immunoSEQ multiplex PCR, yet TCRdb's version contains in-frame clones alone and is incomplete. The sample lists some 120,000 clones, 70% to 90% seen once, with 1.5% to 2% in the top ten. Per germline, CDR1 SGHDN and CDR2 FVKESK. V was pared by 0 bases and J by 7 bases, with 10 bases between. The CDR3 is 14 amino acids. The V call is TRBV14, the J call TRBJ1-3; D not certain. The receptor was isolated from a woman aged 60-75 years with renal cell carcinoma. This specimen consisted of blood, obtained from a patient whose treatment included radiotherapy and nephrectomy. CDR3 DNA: TGTGCCAGCAGCCAAGACGGCTCGTGGAACACCATATATTTT. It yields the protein CASSQDGSWNTIYF.